These 21 T cell receptor beta chains originate from one sample sequenced in a study of T cell changes during pregnancy in multiple sclerosis. The repertoire was sequenced with immunoSEQ multiplex PCR; TCRdb's copy has only in-frame clones and lacks some. Of 50,000 to 75,000 clones in the sample, 91% are singletons; the top ten hold 1% to 1.5%. The source material was peripheral blood, sampled after pregnancy. These TCRs come from a female donor in good health, enrolled as a control in a pregnancy study.

This sequence joins TRBV29-1 and TRBJ2-7; TRBD1 is a possible D gene (5 bases). The V end lost 4 bases, the J end lost 2 bases, and 15 bases lay between the germline ends. CDR3 length: 14 amino acids. Per the germline V gene, CDR1 is SQVTM and CDR2 is ANQGSEA. The CDR3 DNA follows: TGCAGCGTTGTAGGGGCATCAACAACCTACGAGCAGTACTTC. It yields the protein CSVVGASTTYEQYF.

This chain links TRBV5-1 with TRBJ1-4; D is undetermined. CDR1 and CDR2 from the germline V gene are SGHRS and YFSETQ. V was cut by 2 bases and J by 6 bases, with 8 bases left in between. This CDR3 is built from 13 residues. The CDR3 DNA sequence: TGCGCCAGCAGCTTTGCGGTCGATGAAAAACTGTTTTTT. As protein: CASSFAVDEKLFF. The complete variable domain, with remaining parts taken from reference TRBV5-1 and TRBJ1-4, reads KAGVTQTPRYLIKTRGQQVTLSCSPISGHRSVSWYQQTPGQGLQFLFEYFSETQRNKGNFPGRFSGRQFSNSRSEMNVSTLELGDSALYLCASSFAVDEKLFFGSGTQLSVL.

This rearrangement joins TRBV30 to TRBJ1-2; weak D call: TRBD1 (6 bases). Germline V gene sequence: CDR1 GTSNPN, CDR2 SVGIG (reference sequence). V was clipped by 0 bases and J by 4 bases, with 9 bases between them. CDR3 length: 13 amino acids. In DNA, the CDR3 is TGTGCCTGGAGTGTACAGGGCGGCTATGGCTACACCTTC. This sequence encodes CAWSVQGGYGYTF. The full variable domain, its missing parts supplied by reference TRBV30 and TRBJ1-2, is SQTIHQWPATLVQPVGSPLSLECTVEGTSNPNLYWYRQAAGRGLQLLFYSVGIGQISSEVPQNLSASRPQDRQFILSSKKLLLSDSGFYLCAWSVQGGYGYTFGSGTRLTVV.

The rearrangement uses TRBV30 and TRBJ1-5; 7 bases line up with TRBD1. The CDR3 is 16 residues long. Germline CDR1 is GTSNPN and CDR2 is SVGIG (reference sequence). The J segment lost 5 bases and the V segment lost 0 bases, leaving 10 bases of the junction unmatched. CDR3 sequence: CAWSVRAQGSYQPQHF. CDR3 DNA sequence: TGTGCCTGGAGTGTTCGGGCACAGGGGTCATATCAGCCCCAGCATTTT.

This clone was seen a handful of times. J is TRBJ1-5 and V is TRBV27, with a weak D call TRBD1 (6 bases). Per germline, CDR1 MNHEY and CDR2 SMNVEV (reference sequence). The CDR3 length is 15 residues. Trimming shortened V by 4 bases and J by 2 bases, and 12 bases separated the two germline ends. The DNA for the CDR3 is TGTGCCAGCAGTTCCACAGGGTATGGCAATCAGCCCCAGCATTTT. It encodes CASSSTGYGNQPQHF.

V and J are TRBV7-8 and TRBJ1-3; D remains unclear. V lost 5 bases, J lost 1 base, and 15 bases lay in between. CDR1 is SGHVS and CDR2 is FQNEAQ in the germline V gene. This CDR3 spans 16 amino acids. The CDR3 coding sequence is TGTGCCAGCAGCCCCCCCGGCTCGACTTCTGGAAACACCATATATTTT. It yields the protein CASSPPGSTSGNTIYF. Full variable domain (remainder filled in from reference TRBV7-8 and TRBJ1-3): GAGVSQSPRYKVAKRGQDVALRCDPISGHVSLFWYQQALGQGPEFLTYFQNEAQLDKSGLPSDRFFAERPEGSVSTLKIQRTQQEDSAVYLCASSPPGSTSGNTIYFGEGSWLTVV.

A few counts support this clone. The V gene is TRBV10-1, the J gene TRBJ2-2, with 9 positions matching TRBD2. The CDR3 is made up of 16 amino acids. Germline V CDR1 and CDR2: WNHNN, SYGVQD (reference sequence). V shed 9 bases, J shed 3 bases, and the junction held 11 bases outside the gene matches. The CDR3 DNA is TGCGCCAGGGCATTCGGCGGGGGGGCCTACACCGGGGAGCTGTTTTTT. This sequence encodes CARAFGGGAYTGELFF.

The gene calls are TRBV6-4 and TRBJ1-5; D remains ambiguous. The germline V and J ends were trimmed by 0 bases and 6 bases, with 9 bases remaining between them. The CDR3 runs 14 residues. Germline CDR1 MRHNA, CDR2 SNTAGT. The CDR3 sequence: CASSDSLGVQPQHF. CDR3 coding DNA: TGTGCCAGCAGTGACTCGCTCGGGGTTCAGCCCCAGCATTTT.

J is TRBJ2-2 and V is TRBV5-4; 15 bases fit TRBD2. The CDR3 spans 18 residues. Trimming removed 4 bases from V and 6 bases from J; junction bases left unmatched: 10. CDR1 SGHNT and CDR2 YYREEE come from the germline V gene (reference sequence). The CDR3 bases are TGTGCCAGCAGCCGGACTAGCGGGGGGGCCGGTTCCCCCGGGGAGCTGTTTTTT. This codes for CASSRTSGGAGSPGELFF.

The chain combines TRBV10-3 with TRBJ2-5; maybe TRBD2 (6 bases). Germline-derived CDR1 and CDR2 are ENHRY and SYGVKD. The CDR3 totals 14 residues. V dropped 7 bases and J dropped 7 bases, with 19 bases sitting between them. The CDR3 DNA follows: TGTGCCATCAAGGAGGAGGGGTCCTCATGGACCCAGTACTTC. Its protein product is CAIKEEGSSWTQYF.

V usage is TRBV5-1 and J usage is TRBJ1-5; D unresolved. Germline loops: CDR1 SGHRS, CDR2 YFSETQ. CDR3 length equals 16 residues. V shed 4 bases and J shed 5 bases, with 19 bases lying between them. CDR3 sequence: CASSPRGPHDYQPQHF. The CDR3 coding sequence is TGCGCCAGCAGCCCTCGGGGTCCACACGATTATCAGCCCCAGCATTTT.

This clone was counted a few times. This CDR3 is CASSPGLGRDSNQPQHF. Here the CDR3 DNA reads TGCGCCAGCAGCCCTGGCCTTGGACGGGATAGCAATCAGCCCCAGCATTTT. The V call is TRBV5-1, the J call TRBJ1-5; D is unresolved. The V gene lost 4 bases and the J gene lost 0 bases, with 17 bases spanning the gap. The germline CDR1 and CDR2 sequences are SGHRS and YFSETQ. This CDR3 is built from 17 residues.

Only one count was recorded for this clone. This sample also contains other DNA sequences that code for the same CDR3. The gene calls are TRBV2 and TRBJ1-2; D ambiguous. Trimming pared 4 bases from V and 5 bases from J, leaving 14 bases between. Germline values: CDR1 SNHLY, CDR2 FYNNEI. The CDR3 totals 14 residues. In nucleotides, the CDR3 is TGTGCCAGCAGTGTTCTTTCCGGAGGGTATGGCTACACCTTC. Translation gives CASSVLSGGYGYTF.

CDR3: CASSRQGAHGYTF. CDR3 sequence (DNA): TGTGCCAGCAGTCGACAGGGGGCGCATGGCTACACCTTC. This sequence joins TRBV6-5 and TRBJ1-2, with TRBD1 matching 10 bases. Germline V lookup: CDR1 MNHEY, CDR2 SVGAGI. This CDR3 contains 13 residues. V shed 5 bases and J 6 bases; nucleotides not matched to a gene: 3.

This clone was observed a single time. This chain connects TRBV13 to TRBJ2-5; 13 bases align to TRBD2. Germline CDR1 reads PRHDT; CDR2 reads FYEKMQ (reference sequence). CDR3 length: 16 amino acids. J was trimmed by 0 bases and V by 3 bases; bases with no gene match: 1. In DNA form, the CDR3 reads TGTGCCAGCAGCTTCGGGACTAGCGGGGACCAAGAGACCCAGTACTTC. Translating it yields CASSFGTSGDQETQYF.

The rearrangement uses TRBV5-6 and TRBJ2-2; a weak D match, TRBD1 (5 bases). Germline V lookup: CDR1 SGHDT, CDR2 YYEEEE. The V end lost 1 base, the J end lost 2 bases, and 18 bases lay between the germline ends. There are 18 residues in the CDR3. The CDR3 DNA sequence: TGTGCCAGCAGCTTGTTCAGGGAAACCGTACTAAACACCGGGGAGCTGTTTTTT. This codes for CASSLFRETVLNTGELFF.

The V and J genes are TRBV5-1 and TRBJ1-1, with 7 nucleotides matching TRBD1. After removal of 4 bases from V and 1 base from J, the junction contained 4 bases not matched to a gene. The CDR3 contains 14 residues. The V gene's germline CDR1 is SGHRS and CDR2 YFSETQ. CDR3: CASSTGTANTEAFF. CDR3 DNA sequence: TGCGCCAGCAGCACCGGGACAGCGAACACTGAAGCTTTCTTT.

This rearrangement joins TRBV4-2 to TRBJ2-2; 7 bases align to TRBD1. CDR3 length: 16 residues. J was trimmed by 0 bases and V by 0 bases; bases with no gene match: 1. Germline V lookup: CDR1 LGHNA, CDR2 YNFKEQ. CDR3 residues: CASSQEGTANTGELFF. The CDR3 nucleotides read TGTGCCAGCAGCCAAGAGGGGACAGCGAACACCGGGGAGCTGTTTTTT.

The chain combines TRBV5-6 with TRBJ2-7, with TRBD1 matching 9 bases. The CDR3 consists of 17 residues. Germline V CDR1 and CDR2: SGHDT, YYEEEE. J gave up 2 bases and V 6 bases, and 15 bases lay outside the gene matches. The CDR3 reads CASTPWLRDRATYEQYF. As DNA, the CDR3 is TGTGCCAGCACACCCTGGCTCCGGGACAGGGCCACCTACGAGCAGTACTTC.

The rearrangement links TRBV7-9 to TRBJ1-5, with TRBD1 matching over 12 bases. The CDR3 has 18 amino acids. V lost 1 base to trimming and J lost 6 bases; unmatched junction nucleotides: 10. Germline lookup yields CDR1 SEHNR and CDR2 FQNEAQ (reference sequence). In nucleotides, the CDR3 is TGTGCCAGCAGCTTAGAATCCGGGACAGGGGGCTCGGGTCAGCCCCAGCATTTT. Amino acid sequence: CASSLESGTGGSGQPQHF.

The chain carries TRBV5-6 and TRBJ1-2; the match to TRBD1 covers 8 bases. CDR1 and CDR2 from the germline V gene are SGHDT and YYEEEE. The CDR3 contains 16 residues. V was pared by 0 bases and J by 6 bases, with 10 bases of the junction left unmatched. The CDR3 DNA reads as TGTGCCAGCAGCTTGGAGCGGACAGGGCCTTTGGATGGCTACACCTTC. This encodes CASSLERTGPLDGYTF.